These 19 T cell receptor beta chains came from one sample sequenced in a study of T cell changes during pregnancy in multiple sclerosis. Assay: immunoSEQ multiplex PCR; the TCRdb copy retains only in-frame clones and omits some. The profile covers around 50,000 clones, with 85% to 90% appearing a single time and roughly 5.2% taken by the ten largest. Sequenced material: peripheral blood from another person, used as feeder cells. The receptors stem from a human donor whose cells served as feeder cells for cultures in a pregnancy study.

This clone was recorded once. This rearrangement joins TRBV9 to TRBJ2-3; 8 nucleotides line up with TRBD2. This CDR3 is built from 15 residues. Trimming took 0 bases from V and 4 from J; bases not matched to a gene: 4. Germline assignment: CDR1 SGDLS and CDR2 YYNGEE. CDR3 loop: CASSVAGGLSDTQYF. Here the CDR3 DNA reads TGTGCCAGCAGCGTAGCGGGAGGGCTTTCAGATACGCAGTATTTT.

This clone was observed a handful of times. This chain links TRBV6-5 with TRBJ1-2, with a tentative D call TRBD1 (5 bases). This CDR3 region has 12 residues. CDR1 is MNHEY and CDR2 is SVGAGI in the germline V gene. With 2 bases removed from V and 7 bases from J, the gap between germline ends came to 8 bases. The CDR3 reads CASSYRGAGYTF. CDR3 DNA: TGTGCCAGCAGTTACCGAGGGGCTGGCTACACCTTC.

The chain joins TRBV5-1 to TRBJ2-1, with TRBD1 identical over 11 bases. The V gene end was trimmed by 0 bases and the J gene end by 4 bases; junction bases not matched to a gene: 0. The CDR3 extends over 15 amino acids. Looked up from germline, CDR1 is SGHRS and CDR2 is YFSETQ. CDR3: CASSLGDRGYNEQFF. The CDR3 DNA reads as TGCGCCAGCAGCTTGGGGGACAGGGGGTACAATGAGCAGTTCTTC.

The chain uses TRBV28 and TRBJ1-3; 10 bases are a match to TRBD1. V was pared by 6 bases and J by 0 bases, with 8 bases of the junction left unmatched. This CDR3 is built from 17 residues. CDR1 and CDR2 from the germline V gene are MDHEN and SYDVKM. CDR3 nucleotides: TGTGCCAGCAGACCCCGGACAGGGGGGCACTCTGGAAACACCATATATTTT. Amino acid sequence: CASRPRTGGHSGNTIYF.

The CDR3 here is CASSLLVTEYF. The CDR3 nucleotides read TGTGCCAGCAGCTTATTGGTGACAGAGTACTTC. The chain uses TRBV7-2 and TRBJ2-7; TRBD1 is a possible D gene (5 bases). V was trimmed by 2 bases and J by 11 bases, leaving 10 bases between them. The CDR3 consists of 11 residues. Germline values: CDR1 SGHTA, CDR2 FQGNSA.

V and J are TRBV7-2 and TRBJ2-1, with D possibly TRBD1 on 5 matching bases. The V end lost 4 bases, the J end lost 10 bases, and 17 bases lay between the germline ends. The CDR3 length is 14 residues. Per the germline V gene, CDR1 is SGHTA and CDR2 is FQGNSA. The CDR3 loop is CASSSTGQGSEQFF. DNA of the CDR3: TGTGCCAGCAGCTCGACCGGTCAGGGTTCGGAGCAGTTCTTC. Drawing the rest from reference TRBV7-2 and TRBJ2-1, the complete variable domain is GAGVSQSPSNKVTEKGKDVELRCDPISGHTALYWYRQSLGQGLEFLIYFQGNSAPDKSGLPSDRFSAERTGGSVSTLTIQRTQQEDSAVYLCASSSTGQGSEQFFGPGTRLTVL.

This clone occurred a few times. This sequence joins TRBV7-2 and TRBJ1-2; 7 bases are shared with TRBD1. With 5 bases clipped from V and 6 bases from J, the junction kept 9 bases outside the gene matches. The CDR3 covers 14 residues. Germline loops: CDR1 SGHTA, CDR2 FQGNSA. The CDR3 DNA is TGTGCCAGCAGCCCCAGACAGGGACTCGATGGCTACACCTTC. Its protein product is CASSPRQGLDGYTF.

The rearrangement joins TRBV20-1 to TRBJ1-5, with D tentatively TRBD1 (5 bases). The CDR3 is 10 amino acids. The V and J ends lost 6 bases and 12 bases respectively, with 12 bases between them. Germline CDR1 DFQATT, CDR2 SNEGSKA (reference sequence). In nucleotides, the CDR3 is TGCAGTGCGGTAGAGGGGTTCCAGCATTTT. This translates into CSAVEGFQHF.

The chain links TRBV28 to TRBJ2-3; TRBD2 agrees at 9 bases. Looked up from germline, CDR1 is MDHEN and CDR2 is SYDVKM. The J segment lost 7 bases and the V segment lost 2 bases, leaving 10 bases of the junction unmatched. The CDR3 is 16 amino acids. Here the CDR3 reads CASSLAGAGGLYTQYF. As DNA, the CDR3 is TGTGCCAGCAGTTTAGCGGGTGCGGGAGGGTTGTATACGCAGTATTTT.

Notes on this clone: A read error may account for a junction end that differs from germline. The rearrangement joins TRBV6-1 to TRBJ2-5, with TRBD1 as a possible D gene (6 bases). Germline CDR1 and CDR2: MNHNS and SASEGT. The CDR3 extends over 13 amino acids. The CDR3 nucleotides are TGTGCCAGCAGTCGGGACAACCGAGAGAGCCAGTACTTC. Residues: CASSRDNRESQYF.

The chain recombines TRBV2 with TRBJ2-1; weak D call: TRBD1 (5 bases). V was pared by 3 bases and J by 7 bases, with 7 bases between. The CDR3 contains 12 residues. Germline V gene data show CDR1 as SNHLY and CDR2 as FYNNEI. CDR3 loop: CASSDRGNEQFF. The CDR3 DNA is TGTGCCAGCAGTGATAGGGGTAATGAGCAGTTCTTC.

This chain links TRBV18 with TRBJ2-7; D may be TRBD1 or TRBD2 (5 bases each). Germline V gene lookup returns CDR1 KGHSH and CDR2 LQKENI. The CDR3 spans 14 residues. V gave up 6 bases and J gave up 0 bases, with 12 bases separating them. The DNA for the CDR3 is TGTGCCAGCTCTCCCGGGACGGACTCCTACGAGCAGTACTTC. Protein: CASSPGTDSYEQYF.

The V and J genes are TRBV7-6 and TRBJ2-2, with D perhaps given as TRBD1 or TRBD2 (5 bases each). Germline lookup yields CDR1 SGHVS and CDR2 FNYEAQ. V gave up 5 bases and J gave up 3 bases, with 13 bases separating them. There are 15 residues in the CDR3. CDR3 DNA: TGTGCCAGCAGCCCCGGGACGGATGACACCGGGGAGCTGTTTTTT. Translated: CASSPGTDDTGELFF.

V and J are TRBV6-1 and TRBJ2-1, with 14 bases aligning to TRBD2. Germline CDR1 MNHNS, CDR2 SASEGT. Trimming cost V 5 bases and J 7 bases; bases outside gene matches: 4. The CDR3 spans 15 residues. The CDR3 is CASSRLAGGWNEQFF. The CDR3 nucleotides read TGTGCCAGCAGTCGACTAGCGGGAGGGTGGAATGAGCAGTTCTTC.

This chain uses TRBV7-9 with TRBJ2-5; 9 bases align to TRBD2. Trimming cost V 1 base and J 5 bases; bases outside gene matches: 17. This CDR3 has 19 residues. The germline V gene has CDR1 SEHNR and CDR2 FQNEAQ (reference sequence). The CDR3 spells CASSLEGTSPEEFEETQYF. CDR3 sequence (DNA): TGTGCCAGCAGCTTAGAAGGGACTAGCCCGGAGGAATTTGAGGAGACCCAGTACTTC.

The chain is built from TRBV28 and TRBJ2-7; D gene uncertain. Germline V gene data show CDR1 as MDHEN and CDR2 as SYDVKM. The CDR3 contains 15 residues. The V end was cut by 1 base, the J end by 2 bases, with 12 bases between. CDR3 residues: CASSLSALGTYEQYF. In DNA form, the CDR3 reads TGTGCCAGCAGTTTATCGGCCCTAGGGACCTACGAGCAGTACTTC.

CDR3 loop: CASSLGPGTDTQYF. Written as DNA, the CDR3 is TGCGCCAGCAGCTTGGGGCCCGGGACAGATACGCAGTATTTT. The chain couples TRBV5-1 to TRBJ2-3, with no clear D. The CDR3 runs 14 residues. V lost 0 bases and J lost 3, with 8 bases in between. The V gene's germline CDR1 is SGHRS and CDR2 YFSETQ.

This sequence joins TRBV5-6 and TRBJ1-5; tentative D call: TRBD1 (5 bases). This CDR3 is built from 13 residues. V was clipped by 4 bases and J by 7 bases, with 12 bases between them. Germline V gene lookup returns CDR1 SGHDT and CDR2 YYEEEE. CDR3 coding DNA: TGTGCCAGCAGCCCAAGGGGTGGGCAGCCCCAGCATTTT. Protein: CASSPRGGQPQHF.

This CDR3 reads CASSFPGLAGPDTQYF. The CDR3 DNA reads as TGTGCCAGCAGCTTTCCGGGACTAGCGGGACCCGATACGCAGTATTTT. The rearrangement uses TRBV7-6 and TRBJ2-3, with 13 bases lining up with TRBD2. V was clipped by 3 bases and J by 6 bases; unmatched bases: 6. The CDR3 totals 16 residues. Germline CDR1 and CDR2: SGHVS and FNYEAQ.